These T cell receptor beta chains were read from a single sample in a study of T cell responses to AZD1222 COVID-19 vaccine. The data were produced by immunoSEQ multiplex PCR, yet TCRdb's version contains in-frame clones alone and is incomplete. The data hold around 78,000 clones, with 80% to 85% observed a single time. The sequencing used peripheral blood, collected on day 0 of AZD1222 vaccination. The receptors stem from an adult in good health. Each CDR3 is given with its conserved first and last residue. The order of the fields is clone size, V gene, J gene, D gene, CDR3 DNA, CDR3 protein. A D gene is named only where the DNA matches it firmly. Only part of the rows carry a size: once, few, many, or a class if the clone is expanded.

clone size: once
V gene: TRBV6-2/TRBV6-3
J gene: TRBJ1-1
D gene: NA
CDR3 DNA: TGTGCCAGCAGCAGGGTCTCAACTGAAGCTTTCTTT
CDR3 protein: CASSRVSTEAFF

clone size: NA
V gene: TRBV7-9
J gene: TRBJ1-2
D gene: NA
CDR3 DNA: TGTGCCAGCAGCTTATATGGCTATGGCTACACCTTC
CDR3 protein: CASSLYGYGYTF

clone size: few
V gene: TRBV4-3
J gene: TRBJ1-1
D gene: NA
CDR3 DNA: TGCGCCAGCAGCCCCCATCCGGACGGGAACACTGAAGCTTTCTTT
CDR3 protein: CASSPHPDGNTEAFF

clone size: NA
V gene: TRBV19
J gene: TRBJ2-2
D gene: TRBD1
CDR3 DNA: TGTGCCAGTAGTACGTCAGGGGGATCAGGCGGGGAGCTGTTTTTT
CDR3 protein: CASSTSGGSGGELFF

clone size: NA
V gene: TRBV7-2
J gene: TRBJ2-7
D gene: TRBD2
CDR3 DNA: TGTGCCAGCAGCTACACTAGCGGGCCTACCTACGAGCAGTACTTC
CDR3 protein: CASSYTSGPTYEQYF

clone size: NA
V gene: TRBV3-1/TRBV3-2
J gene: TRBJ1-4
D gene: NA
CDR3 DNA: TGTGCCAGCAGCCATGGATGGAATGGGATACGTGAAAAACTGTTTTTT
CDR3 protein: CASSHGWNGIREKLFF

clone size: NA
V gene: TRBV30
J gene: TRBJ2-7
D gene: NA
CDR3 DNA: TGTGCCTGGCGTGGCCGCGAGCAGTACTTC
CDR3 protein: CAWRGREQYF

clone size: NA
V gene: TRBV11-2
J gene: TRBJ2-7
D gene: NA
CDR3 DNA: TGTGCCAGCAGCTTAGGGAGGCAGGGTCTGTACGAGCAGTACTTC
CDR3 protein: CASSLGRQGLYEQYF

clone size: NA
V gene: TRBV7-6
J gene: TRBJ1-1
D gene: NA
CDR3 DNA: TGTGCCAGCAGCTCAGTCAGGGGGAACACTGAAGCTTTCTTT
CDR3 protein: CASSSVRGNTEAFF

clone size: NA
V gene: TRBV3-1/TRBV3-2
J gene: TRBJ2-7
D gene: NA
CDR3 DNA: TGTGCCAGCAGCCAAGAGCGGCAGGGAATCCACGAGCAGTACTTC
CDR3 protein: CASSQERQGIHEQYF

clone size: NA
V gene: TRBV5-1
J gene: TRBJ2-1
D gene: TRBD2
CDR3 DNA: TGCGCCAGCAGCTTGGCCCCTAGCGGGGGGGAGGGTGAGCAGTTCTTC
CDR3 protein: CASSLAPSGGEGEQFF

clone size: NA
V gene: TRBV5-5
J gene: TRBJ2-3
D gene: TRBD1
CDR3 DNA: TGTGCCAGCAGCTTAGGGACAGGGAGGGATACGCAGTATTTT
CDR3 protein: CASSLGTGRDTQYF

clone size: once
V gene: TRBV4-3
J gene: TRBJ2-5
D gene: NA
CDR3 DNA: TGCGCCAGCAGCCAAGATCCGCCAGGAGAAACGATCCAAGAGACCCAGTACTTC
CDR3 protein: CASSQDPPGETIQETQYF

clone size: NA
V gene: TRBV14
J gene: TRBJ2-2
D gene: NA
CDR3 DNA: TGTGCCAGCAGACCCAGCATTCCCACCGGGGAGCTGTTTTTT
CDR3 protein: CASRPSIPTGELFF

clone size: NA
V gene: TRBV19
J gene: TRBJ1-6
D gene: NA
CDR3 DNA: TGTGCCAGTAGTAAATCGGATTCACCCCTCCACTTT
CDR3 protein: CASSKSDSPLHF

clone size: NA
V gene: TRBV5-8
J gene: TRBJ1-3
D gene: TRBD1
CDR3 DNA: TGTGCCAGCAGGCGAGGTCCAGGGGGCTCTGGAAACACCATATATTTT
CDR3 protein: CASRRGPGGSGNTIYF

clone size: NA
V gene: TRBV12-2
J gene: TRBJ2-1
D gene: NA
CDR3 DNA: TGTGCAAGTCCGGCCGGAGCGGGGGGACTCACCCCCCGATCCTACAATGAGCAGTTCTTC
CDR3 protein: CASPAGAGGLTPRSYNEQFF

clone size: NA
V gene: TRBV6-5
J gene: TRBJ2-5
D gene: NA
CDR3 DNA: TGTGCCAGCAGTTACTCGGCAACAGCCCAAGAGACCCAGTACTTC
CDR3 protein: CASSYSATAQETQYF

clone size: NA
V gene: TRBV4-1
J gene: TRBJ1-2
D gene: TRBD1
CDR3 DNA: TGCGCCAGCAGCCAAGAGGGCAGGGGGTCTGGCTACACCTTC
CDR3 protein: CASSQEGRGSGYTF

clone size: NA
V gene: TRBV5-6
J gene: TRBJ2-3
D gene: NA
CDR3 DNA: TGTGCCAGCAGCTTGCCGGCGCAGGGTGGCACAGATACGCAGTATTTT
CDR3 protein: CASSLPAQGGTDTQYF

clone size: NA
V gene: TRBV30
J gene: TRBJ2-1
D gene: NA
CDR3 DNA: TGTGCCTGGAGTGTTGGGGATAAAAGGTTCTTC
CDR3 protein: CAWSVGDKRFF

clone size: NA
V gene: TRBV11-2
J gene: TRBJ2-5
D gene: NA
CDR3 DNA: TGTGCCAGCAGCTTAGTTTTGGGGATCGGGGAGACCCAGTACTTC
CDR3 protein: CASSLVLGIGETQYF

clone size: NA
V gene: TRBV3-1/TRBV3-2
J gene: TRBJ2-3
D gene: NA
CDR3 DNA: TGTGCCAGCAGCCAGGGGACTAGCACAGATACGCAGTATTTT
CDR3 protein: CASSQGTSTDTQYF

clone size: once
V gene: TRBV7-2
J gene: TRBJ1-1
D gene: NA
CDR3 DNA: TGTGCCAGCAGCTTAGATCCCGGGGGGAACACTGAAGCTTTCTTT
CDR3 protein: CASSLDPGGNTEAFF

clone size: few
V gene: TRBV2
J gene: TRBJ1-2
D gene: TRBD1
CDR3 DNA: TGTGCCAGCAGTGAAGTAGGGACAGCTAACTATGGCTACACCTTC
CDR3 protein: CASSEVGTANYGYTF

clone size: NA
V gene: TRBV4-1
J gene: TRBJ1-5
D gene: TRBD1
CDR3 DNA: TGCGCCAGCAGCCAAGGGGCAGGGGGTTATCAGCCCCAGCATTTT
CDR3 protein: CASSQGAGGYQPQHF

clone size: NA
V gene: TRBV11-2
J gene: TRBJ1-6
D gene: NA
CDR3 DNA: TGTGCCAGCAGCTTAGGAAGGGCTAATTCACCCCTCCACTTT
CDR3 protein: CASSLGRANSPLHF

clone size: NA
V gene: TRBV6-4
J gene: TRBJ1-2
D gene: NA
CDR3 DNA: TGTGCCAGCAGTGAATCTGGGGGCCTTGGCTACACCTTC
CDR3 protein: CASSESGGLGYTF

clone size: NA
V gene: TRBV27
J gene: TRBJ2-5
D gene: NA
CDR3 DNA: TGTGCCAGCAGACCCCGCCACATCGGTTTCCAAGAGACCCAGTACTTC
CDR3 protein: CASRPRHIGFQETQYF

clone size: once
V gene: TRBV7-8
J gene: TRBJ1-5
D gene: NA
CDR3 DNA: TGTGCCAGCAGCACCGGACAGCCCAATCAGCCCCAGCATTTT
CDR3 protein: CASSTGQPNQPQHF

clone size: NA
V gene: TRBV27
J gene: TRBJ2-1
D gene: TRBD2
CDR3 DNA: TGTGCCAGCAGCCTCCGGGGGGGGCTTTTATATCGCTCCTACAATGAGCAGTTCTTC
CDR3 protein: CASSLRGGLLYRSYNEQFF

clone size: few
V gene: TRBV2
J gene: TRBJ1-6
D gene: TRBD1
CDR3 DNA: TGTGCCAGTCTCCGGGACAGGGATTCACCCCTCCACTTT
CDR3 protein: CASLRDRDSPLHF

clone size: NA
V gene: TRBV6-1
J gene: TRBJ1-1
D gene: TRBD1
CDR3 DNA: TGTGCCAGCAGTGAACAGGGGGCGTGGAACACTGAAGCTTTCTTT
CDR3 protein: CASSEQGAWNTEAFF

clone size: NA
V gene: TRBV28
J gene: TRBJ1-1
D gene: NA
CDR3 DNA: TGTGCCATTAGGGGGGCGACCACTGAAGCTTTCTTT
CDR3 protein: CAIRGATTEAFF

clone size: NA
V gene: TRBV5-1
J gene: TRBJ2-7
D gene: NA
CDR3 DNA: TGCGCCAGCAGCTCAGGGTCAGAATACGAGCAGTACTTC
CDR3 protein: CASSSGSEYEQYF

clone size: NA
V gene: TRBV7-2
J gene: TRBJ1-2
D gene: TRBD1
CDR3 DNA: TGTGCCAGCAGCCCCACAGGACAGGGGGTGACTGCTCTTGGCTACACCTTC
CDR3 protein: CASSPTGQGVTALGYTF

clone size: NA
V gene: TRBV6-5
J gene: TRBJ1-5
D gene: NA
CDR3 DNA: TGTGCCAGCACCAGAACAGGAGCTGACAATCAGCCCCAGCATTTT
CDR3 protein: CASTRTGADNQPQHF

clone size: NA
V gene: TRBV29-1
J gene: TRBJ2-7
D gene: NA
CDR3 DNA: TGCAGCGTTGAAGTTCCAGGGAACTCCTACGAGCAGTACTTC
CDR3 protein: CSVEVPGNSYEQYF

clone size: once
V gene: TRBV5-1
J gene: TRBJ2-2
D gene: NA
CDR3 DNA: TGCGCCAGCAGCTTCACAGGGCGAGACGGGGAGCTGTTTTTT
CDR3 protein: CASSFTGRDGELFF

clone size: NA
V gene: TRBV28
J gene: TRBJ2-3
D gene: TRBD2
CDR3 DNA: TGTGCCAGCAGTGTCACTAGCGGGAGAACCACAGATACGCAGTATTTT
CDR3 protein: CASSVTSGRTTDTQYF

clone size: once
V gene: TRBV7-7
J gene: TRBJ2-1
D gene: NA
CDR3 DNA: TGTGCCATCGGGCCTGAGCAGTTCTTC
CDR3 protein: CAIGPEQFF

clone size: NA
V gene: TRBV11-3
J gene: TRBJ2-5
D gene: NA
CDR3 DNA: TGTGCCAGCAGCTTACTCCAGGGAATGACCCAGTACTTC
CDR3 protein: CASSLLQGMTQYF

clone size: NA
V gene: TRBV5-4
J gene: TRBJ2-1
D gene: NA
CDR3 DNA: TGTGCCAGCAGCTTGGAGCGACAATCCCCCAACAATGAGCAGTTCTTC
CDR3 protein: CASSLERQSPNNEQFF

clone size: NA
V gene: TRBV13
J gene: TRBJ2-5
D gene: TRBD2
CDR3 DNA: TGTGCCAGCAGCTCCGGGTTAGCGGGAGGGTTAACAGAGACCCAGTACTTC
CDR3 protein: CASSSGLAGGLTETQYF

clone size: NA
V gene: TRBV5-8
J gene: TRBJ2-7
D gene: TRBD1
CDR3 DNA: TGTGCCAGCAGCGAAGGACAGGGGTCGGTATACGAGCAGTACTTC
CDR3 protein: CASSEGQGSVYEQYF

clone size: NA
V gene: TRBV7-8
J gene: TRBJ2-3
D gene: TRBD2
CDR3 DNA: TGTGCCAGCAGCGGAAAACTAGCGGGCGGCACAGATACGCAGTATTTT
CDR3 protein: CASSGKLAGGTDTQYF

clone size: NA
V gene: TRBV7-9
J gene: TRBJ2-3
D gene: NA
CDR3 DNA: TGTGCCAGCAGCCAGTGGCCTAGCCGTTCTAATACGCAGTATTTT
CDR3 protein: CASSQWPSRSNTQYF

clone size: once
V gene: TRBV7-9
J gene: TRBJ1-2
D gene: NA
CDR3 DNA: TGTGCCAGCAGCTTAGGGACAGCCGGCTACACCTTC
CDR3 protein: CASSLGTAGYTF

clone size: NA
V gene: TRBV7-2
J gene: TRBJ2-1
D gene: TRBD2
CDR3 DNA: TGTGCCAGCAGCTTAGAGCGCGGGGGAAGAGAGCAGTTCTTC
CDR3 protein: CASSLERGGREQFF

clone size: NA
V gene: TRBV6-5
J gene: TRBJ1-2
D gene: NA
CDR3 DNA: TGTGCCAGCAGGGAGGTGTTAAGTGGCTACACCTTC
CDR3 protein: CASREVLSGYTF

clone size: NA
V gene: TRBV19
J gene: TRBJ2-1
D gene: NA
CDR3 DNA: TGTGCCAGTAGTATCCGGTCAGTGGGAGGGGGATACAATGAGCAGTTCTTC
CDR3 protein: CASSIRSVGGGYNEQFF